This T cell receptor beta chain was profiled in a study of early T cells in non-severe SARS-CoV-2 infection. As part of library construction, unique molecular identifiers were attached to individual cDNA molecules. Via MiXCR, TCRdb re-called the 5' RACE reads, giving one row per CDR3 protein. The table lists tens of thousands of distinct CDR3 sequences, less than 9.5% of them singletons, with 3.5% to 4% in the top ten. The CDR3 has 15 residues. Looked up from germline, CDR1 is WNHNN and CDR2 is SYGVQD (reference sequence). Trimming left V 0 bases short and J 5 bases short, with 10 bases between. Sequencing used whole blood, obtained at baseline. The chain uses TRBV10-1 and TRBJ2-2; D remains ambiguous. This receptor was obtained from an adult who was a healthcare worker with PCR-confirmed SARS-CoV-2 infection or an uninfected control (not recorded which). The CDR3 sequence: CASSESKLGTGELFF. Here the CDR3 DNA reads TGCGCCAGCAGTGAGTCGAAACTGGGAACCGGGGAGCTGTTTTTT.